This TCR beta chain was sequenced for a study of T cells after yellow fever vaccination. TCRdb reprocessed the 5' RACE reads via MiXCR and lists one record per CDR3 protein. The sample lists about 170,000 distinct CDR3 sequences, roughly 9.6% seen once, with 36% in the top ten. The V and J ends lost 5 bases and 0 bases respectively, with 14 bases between them. The CDR3 spans 16 residues. The study's findings and limits: The study noted that FACS-sorted repertoires could contain abundant clonotypes contaminating from the bulk population. Peak timing came faster in the weaker secondary response, day 5 versus 15. Of the clonotypes, a small share occurred in both CD4 and CD8 compartments. Clones from primary vaccination mostly reappeared after the booster (over 95% CD4, about 88% CD8).

In regard to this clonotype: Its matching antigen is unknown.

The rearrangement joins TRBV12-3 or TRBV12-4 to TRBJ2-4; the D is unclear. The TCR comes from a young man who received the YFV17D yellow fever vaccine. The source material was CD8+ T cells sorted from PBMCs, sampled 15 days after the yellow fever booster vaccination. The CDR3 coding sequence is TGTGCCAGCAGTAAACGGCCCGCACCAGCCAAAAACATTCAGTACTTC. The encoded protein is CASSKRPAPAKNIQYF.